This T cell receptor (beta chain) is from a study of shared clonotypes between healthy human individuals. Study summary: Per-donor plates numbered three CD4 naive, three CD4 memory, two CD8 naive and one CD8 memory. Study observations and caveats: Relative to clonotypes present in all four donors, those not shared had lower generation probabilities.

Only in-frame clones appear in the TCRdb table, and some are missing; sequencing was by immunoSEQ multiplex PCR. The table has roughly 2,000,000 clones, just under 95% seen once. Germline CDR1 KGHSH, CDR2 LQKENI. The V end was cut by 3 bases, the J end by 4 bases, with 12 bases between. CDR3 length: 14 amino acids. To note about this clone: Its specificity is not known.

CD45RO-negative CD8 cells positively selected for CCR7 made up the naive population, which excluded terminally differentiated effector memory CD45RA+ cells. The sequence was obtained from a man younger than 35 in good health. Material: naive CD8+ T cells sorted from blood. This chain uses TRBV18 with TRBJ1-1; weak D call: TRBD1 (6 bases). The CDR3 protein is CASSPDRPGTEAFF. DNA for the CDR3: TGTGCCAGCTCACCGGACAGACCGGGCACTGAAGCTTTCTTT. The full variable domain, its missing parts supplied by reference TRBV18 and TRBJ1-1, is NAGVMQNPRHLVRRRGQEARLRCSPMKGHSHVYWYRQLPEEGLKFMVYLQKENIIDESGMPKERFSAEFPKEGPSILRIQQVVRGDSAAYFCASSPDRPGTEAFFGQGTRLTVV.